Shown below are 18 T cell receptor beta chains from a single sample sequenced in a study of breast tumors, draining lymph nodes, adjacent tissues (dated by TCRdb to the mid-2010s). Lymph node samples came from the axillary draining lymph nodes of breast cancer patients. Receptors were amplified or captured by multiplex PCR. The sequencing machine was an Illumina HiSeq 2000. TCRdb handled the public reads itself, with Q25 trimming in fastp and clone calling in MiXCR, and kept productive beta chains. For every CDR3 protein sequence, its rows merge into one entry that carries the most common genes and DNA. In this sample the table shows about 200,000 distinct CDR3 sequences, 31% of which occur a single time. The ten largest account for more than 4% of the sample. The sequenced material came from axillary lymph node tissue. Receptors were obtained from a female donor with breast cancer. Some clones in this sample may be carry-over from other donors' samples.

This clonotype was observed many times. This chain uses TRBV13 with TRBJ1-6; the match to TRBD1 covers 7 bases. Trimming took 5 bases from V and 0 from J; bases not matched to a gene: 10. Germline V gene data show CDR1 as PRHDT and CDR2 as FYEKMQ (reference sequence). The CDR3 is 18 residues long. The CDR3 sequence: CASSPAPTGRSYNSPLHF. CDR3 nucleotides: TGTGCCAGCAGCCCCGCGCCGACAGGGCGCTCCTATAATTCACCCCTCCACTTT.

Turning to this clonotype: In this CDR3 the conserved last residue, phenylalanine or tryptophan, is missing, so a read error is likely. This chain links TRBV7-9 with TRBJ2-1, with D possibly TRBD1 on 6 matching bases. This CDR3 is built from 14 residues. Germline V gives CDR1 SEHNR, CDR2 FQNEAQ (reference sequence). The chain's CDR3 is CASSLGNRANEQFL. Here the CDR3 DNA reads TGTGCTAGCAGCTTAGGGAACAGGGCTAATGAGCAGTTCCTC.

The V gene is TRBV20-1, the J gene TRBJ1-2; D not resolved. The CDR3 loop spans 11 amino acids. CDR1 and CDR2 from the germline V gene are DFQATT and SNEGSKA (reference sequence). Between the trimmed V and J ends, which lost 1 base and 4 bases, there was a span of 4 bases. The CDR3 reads CSARGGYGYTF. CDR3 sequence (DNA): TGCAGTGCTAGAGGGGGCTATGGCTACACCTTC.

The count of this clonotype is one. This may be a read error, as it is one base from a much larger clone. The CDR3 spells CASRRDLSLYGYTF. CDR3 bases: TGTGCCAGCAGGCGGGACCTATCTCTCTATGGCTACACCTTC. The genes are TRBV6-6 and TRBJ1-2; tentative D call: TRBD1 (5 bases). The CDR3 has 14 residues. Germline V gene lookup returns CDR1 MNHNY and CDR2 SVGAGI (reference sequence). Trimming removed 6 bases from V and 4 bases from J, with 15 bases in between.

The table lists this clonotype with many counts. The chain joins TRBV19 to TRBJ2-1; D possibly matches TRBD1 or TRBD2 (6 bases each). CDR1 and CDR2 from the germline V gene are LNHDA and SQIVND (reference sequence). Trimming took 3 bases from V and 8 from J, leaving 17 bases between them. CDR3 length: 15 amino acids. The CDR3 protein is CASSILGGRLDEQFF. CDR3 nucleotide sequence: TGTGCCAGTAGTATTCTTGGGGGGCGCTTGGATGAGCAGTTCTTC. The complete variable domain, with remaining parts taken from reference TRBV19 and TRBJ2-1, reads DGGITQSPKYLFRKEGQNVTLSCEQNLNHDAMYWYRQDPGQGLRLIYYSQIVNDFQKGDIAEGYSVSREKKESFPLTVTSAQKNPTAFYLCASSILGGRLDEQFFGPGTRLTVL.

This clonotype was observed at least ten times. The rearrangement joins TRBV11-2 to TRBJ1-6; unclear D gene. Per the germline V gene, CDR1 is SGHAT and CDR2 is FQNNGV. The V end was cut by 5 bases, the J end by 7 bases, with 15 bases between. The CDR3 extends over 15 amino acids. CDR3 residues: CASSPPGRVNSPLHF. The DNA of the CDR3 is TGTGCCAGCAGCCCTCCCGGGAGGGTGAATTCACCCCTCCACTTT.

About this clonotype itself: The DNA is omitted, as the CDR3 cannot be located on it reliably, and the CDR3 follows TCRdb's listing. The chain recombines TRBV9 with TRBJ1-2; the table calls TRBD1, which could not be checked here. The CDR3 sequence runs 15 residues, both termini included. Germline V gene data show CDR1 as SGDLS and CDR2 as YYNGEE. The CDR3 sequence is CASSAGEGVGYGSAF.

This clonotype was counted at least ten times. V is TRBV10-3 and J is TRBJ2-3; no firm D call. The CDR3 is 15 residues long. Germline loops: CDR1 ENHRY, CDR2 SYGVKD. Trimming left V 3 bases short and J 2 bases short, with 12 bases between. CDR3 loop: CAISDSPPDTDTQYF. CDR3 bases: TGTGCCATCAGTGATTCTCCGCCGGACACAGATACGCAGTATTTT.

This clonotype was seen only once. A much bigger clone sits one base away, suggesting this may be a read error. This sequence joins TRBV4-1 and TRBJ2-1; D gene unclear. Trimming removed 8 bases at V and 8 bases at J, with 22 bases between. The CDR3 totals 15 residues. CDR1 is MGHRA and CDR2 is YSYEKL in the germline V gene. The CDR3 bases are TGCGCCAGCGGCCCCCTAGTAGGCGGCCGGCATGAGCAGTTCTTC. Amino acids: CASGPLVGGRHEQFF.

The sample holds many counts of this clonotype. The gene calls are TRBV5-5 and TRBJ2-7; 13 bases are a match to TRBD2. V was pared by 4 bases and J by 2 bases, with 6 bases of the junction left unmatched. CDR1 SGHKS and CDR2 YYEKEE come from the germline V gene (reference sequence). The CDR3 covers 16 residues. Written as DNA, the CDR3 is TGTGCCAGCAGCCTGGACGGGACTAGCGGGGCCTACGAGCAGTACTTC. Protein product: CASSLDGTSGAYEQYF.

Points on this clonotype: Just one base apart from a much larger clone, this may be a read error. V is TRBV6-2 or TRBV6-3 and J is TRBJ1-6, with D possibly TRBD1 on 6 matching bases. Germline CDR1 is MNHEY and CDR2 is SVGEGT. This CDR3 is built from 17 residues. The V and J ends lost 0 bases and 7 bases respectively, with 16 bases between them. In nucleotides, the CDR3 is TGTGCCAGCAGTTACTCCTCGACAGGACCCCCCAATTCACCCCTCCACTTT. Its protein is CASSYSSTGPPNSPLHF.

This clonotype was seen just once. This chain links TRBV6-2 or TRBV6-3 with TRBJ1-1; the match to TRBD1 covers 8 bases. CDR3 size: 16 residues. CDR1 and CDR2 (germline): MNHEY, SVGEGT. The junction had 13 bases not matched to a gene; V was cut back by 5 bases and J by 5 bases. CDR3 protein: CASSTRGRGRGTEAFF. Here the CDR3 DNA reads TGTGCCAGCAGTACCCGCGGCAGGGGGCGGGGGACTGAAGCTTTCTTT.

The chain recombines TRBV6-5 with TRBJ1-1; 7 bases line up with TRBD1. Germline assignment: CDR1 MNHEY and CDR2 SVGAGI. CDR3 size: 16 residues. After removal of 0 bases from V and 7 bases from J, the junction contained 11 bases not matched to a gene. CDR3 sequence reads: CASSYSLGQRGNEAFF. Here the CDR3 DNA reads TGTGCCAGCAGTTACTCTCTGGGACAGAGAGGAAATGAAGCTTTCTTT.

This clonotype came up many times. The DNA for the CDR3 is TGTGCCAGCAGCCAAGAGAGGTCAGAAACGGGGGGGCTCACCGGGGAGCTGTTTTTT. It yields the protein CASSQERSETGGLTGELFF. V is TRBV4-2 and J is TRBJ2-2, with TRBD2 matching 8 bases. Germline V CDR1 and CDR2: LGHNA, YNFKEQ. There are 19 residues in the CDR3. Unmatched junction bases numbered 13, after V lost 0 bases and J lost 4 bases.

The CDR3 protein is CASSLAGPNGKLFF. As DNA, the CDR3 is TGCGCCAGCAGCTTGGCAGGGCCAAACGGAAAACTGTTTTTT. The chain recombines TRBV5-1 with TRBJ1-4, with D tentatively TRBD1 (5 bases). Germline V gene sequence: CDR1 SGHRS, CDR2 YFSETQ. Trimming left V 0 bases short and J 10 bases short, with 13 bases between. The CDR3 is made up of 14 amino acids.

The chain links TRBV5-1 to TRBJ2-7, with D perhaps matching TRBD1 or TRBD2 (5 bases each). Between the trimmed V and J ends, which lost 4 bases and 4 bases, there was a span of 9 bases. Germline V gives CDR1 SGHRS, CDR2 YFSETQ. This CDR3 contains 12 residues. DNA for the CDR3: TGCGCCAGCAGCGTGAGGGGATACGAGCAGTACTTC. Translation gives CASSVRGYEQYF.

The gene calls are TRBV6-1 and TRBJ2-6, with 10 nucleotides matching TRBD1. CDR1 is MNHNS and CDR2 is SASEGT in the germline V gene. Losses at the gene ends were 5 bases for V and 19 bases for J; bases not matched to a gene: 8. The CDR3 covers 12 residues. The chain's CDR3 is CASSYWTGGDTF. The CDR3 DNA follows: TGTGCCAGCAGTTACTGGACAGGGGGAGACACTTTC.

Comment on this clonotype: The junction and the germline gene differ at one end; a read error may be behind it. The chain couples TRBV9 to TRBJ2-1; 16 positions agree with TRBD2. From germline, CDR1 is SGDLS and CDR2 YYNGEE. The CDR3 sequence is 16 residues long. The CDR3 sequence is CASSFGTSGGARGQSF. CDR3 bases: TGTGCCAGCAGCTTCGGGACTAGCGGGGGGGCTAGAGGGCAGTCCTTC.